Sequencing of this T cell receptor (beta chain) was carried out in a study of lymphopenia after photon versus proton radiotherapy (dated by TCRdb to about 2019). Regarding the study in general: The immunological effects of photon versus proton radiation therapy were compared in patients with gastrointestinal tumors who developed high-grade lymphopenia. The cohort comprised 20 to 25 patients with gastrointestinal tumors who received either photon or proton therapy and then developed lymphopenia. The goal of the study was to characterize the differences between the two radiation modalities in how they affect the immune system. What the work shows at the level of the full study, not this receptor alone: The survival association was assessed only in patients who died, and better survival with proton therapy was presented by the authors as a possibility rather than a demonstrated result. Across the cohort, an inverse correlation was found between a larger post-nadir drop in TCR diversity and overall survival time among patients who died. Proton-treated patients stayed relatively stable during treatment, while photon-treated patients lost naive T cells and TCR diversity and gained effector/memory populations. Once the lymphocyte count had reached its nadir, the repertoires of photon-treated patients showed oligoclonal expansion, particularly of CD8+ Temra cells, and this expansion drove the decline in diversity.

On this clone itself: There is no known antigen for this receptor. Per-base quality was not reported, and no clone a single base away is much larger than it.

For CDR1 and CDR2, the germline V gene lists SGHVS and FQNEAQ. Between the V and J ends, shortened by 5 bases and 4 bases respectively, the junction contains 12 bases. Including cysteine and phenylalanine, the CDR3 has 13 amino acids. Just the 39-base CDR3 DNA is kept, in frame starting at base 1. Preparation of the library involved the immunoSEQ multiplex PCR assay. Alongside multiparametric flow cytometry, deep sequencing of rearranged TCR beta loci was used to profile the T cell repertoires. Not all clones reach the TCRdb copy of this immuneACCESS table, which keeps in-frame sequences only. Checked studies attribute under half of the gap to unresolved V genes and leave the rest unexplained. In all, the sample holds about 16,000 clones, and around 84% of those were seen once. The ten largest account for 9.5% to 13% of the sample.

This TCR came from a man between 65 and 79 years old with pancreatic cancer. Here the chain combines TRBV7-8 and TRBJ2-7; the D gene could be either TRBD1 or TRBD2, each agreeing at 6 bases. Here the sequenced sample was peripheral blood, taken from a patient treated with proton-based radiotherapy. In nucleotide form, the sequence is TGTGCCAGCAGCCTCGGGGGCACTTACGAGCAGTACTTC. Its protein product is CASSLGGTYEQYF.